This is a list of T cell receptor beta chains from one sample in a study of T cell responses to AZD1222 COVID-19 vaccine. Profiling relied on immunoSEQ multiplex PCR, and the TCRdb table lists in-frame clones only, not all of them. Of 90,000 to 110,000 clones listed, 88% are singletons. The sample in question was peripheral blood, obtained on day 0 of AZD1222 vaccination. The receptor source for this set is an adult in good health. The CDR3 runs from the conserved cysteine through the conserved F or W. A D gene is named only where the DNA matches it firmly. Part of the rows lack a size; the others show once, few, many or a class for expanded clones.

J gene,V gene,D gene,clone size,CDR3 DNA,CDR3 protein
TRBJ2-1,TRBV3-1/TRBV3-2,TRBD2,once,TGTGCCAGCAGCACCCCGACTAGCGGGGGACTAACCAATGAGCAGTTCTTC,CASSTPTSGGLTNEQFF
TRBJ1-1,TRBV10-3,TRBD1,.,TGTGCCATCAGCCCCGGGACAGGGACGAAAGCTTTCTTT,CAISPGTGTKAFF
TRBJ2-7,TRBV7-9,.,.,TGTGCCAGCAGCTCGGACGAGCAGTACTTC,CASSSDEQYF
TRBJ2-5,TRBV2,TRBD2,.,TGTGCCAGCAGGTCGACTAGCGGGGGAGGTGAGACCCAGTACTTC,CASRSTSGGGETQYF
TRBJ2-7,TRBV3-1/TRBV3-2,.,.,TGTGCCAGCAGCCCTTATCGGGGGACGTTATCCGAGCAGTACTTC,CASSPYRGTLSEQYF
TRBJ1-4,TRBV2,.,.,TGTGCCAGCAACGACCGGGGGTACGATGAAAAACTGTTTTTT,CASNDRGYDEKLFF
TRBJ1-3,TRBV7-6,.,.,TGTGCCAGCAGCCTCCAACAGGGCGTCAATGGAAACACCATATATTTT,CASSLQQGVNGNTIYF
TRBJ2-1,TRBV21-1,.,.,TGTGCCAGCAGCAAAGGGGCTAATAGTGACAGGGGGTTCTCTGAGCAGTTCTTC,CASSKGANSDRGFSEQFF
TRBJ2-1,TRBV5-5,.,.,TGTGCCAGCAGCTTTGGGGCTGATTTCTTCAGGGGTGAGCAGTTCTTC,CASSFGADFFRGEQFF
TRBJ1-1,TRBV5-4,.,.,TGTGCCAGCAGCCCTGGTCAGCTTGGCACTGAAGCTTTCTTT,CASSPGQLGTEAFF
TRBJ2-3,TRBV7-2,TRBD2,.,TGTGCCAGCAGCTTAGTTGGACTAGCTGACGATACGCAGTATTTT,CASSLVGLADDTQYF
TRBJ1-2,TRBV19,.,.,TGTGCCAGTAGTCCGGTAGGGAACTATGGCTACACCTTC,CASSPVGNYGYTF
TRBJ1-1,TRBV11-1,.,once,TGTGCCAGCAGCTTAGCGGATCTGGCCATGAACACTGAAGCTTTCTTT,CASSLADLAMNTEAFF
TRBJ2-5,TRBV13,.,.,TGTGCCAGCAGCTTGGGACGGGAGACCCAGTACTTC,CASSLGRETQYF
TRBJ2-1,TRBV5-5,TRBD2,.,TGTGCCAGCAGCATGCCGGGACTAGCCGGCAATGAGCAGTTCTTC,CASSMPGLAGNEQFF
TRBJ2-3,TRBV11-3,.,.,TGTGCCAGCAGCTTGGGTAATACGCAGTATTTT,CASSLGNTQYF
TRBJ1-2,TRBV6-1,TRBD1,.,TGTGCCAGCGGGGACAGGGTTAACTATGGCTACACCTTC,CASGDRVNYGYTF
TRBJ1-3,TRBV28,.,once,TGTGCCAGCAGTTCGCGAGGCGCTGGAAACACCATATATTTT,CASSSRGAGNTIYF
TRBJ2-1,TRBV15,TRBD1,.,TGTGCCACCAGCAGAGATCCGGGGACAGGCCCCAATGAGCAGTTCTTC,CATSRDPGTGPNEQFF
TRBJ1-3,TRBV9,.,.,TGTGCCAGCAGCGTAGGAGAAGGACAGACCATATATTTT,CASSVGEGQTIYF
TRBJ2-5,TRBV19,.,.,TGTGCCAGTAGTAGATACAGGAAACAAGAGACCCAGTACTTC,CASSRYRKQETQYF
TRBJ1-4,TRBV3-1/TRBV3-2,.,.,TGTGCCAGCAGCCAGGTTTTGGGAGGGGAAAAACTGTTTTTT,CASSQVLGGEKLFF
TRBJ1-6,TRBV6-5,TRBD1,.,TGTGCCAGCAGTTACGCCGGGACAGGATATTCACCCCTCCACTTT,CASSYAGTGYSPLHF
TRBJ1-5,TRBV6-1,.,.,TGTGCCAGCAGTGACAGGGGTATGAGGAATCAGCCCCAGCATTTT,CASSDRGMRNQPQHF
TRBJ1-2,TRBV5-1,TRBD1,.,TGCGCCAGTCACGACAGGGACTATGGCTACACCTTC,CASHDRDYGYTF
TRBJ1-6,TRBV28,TRBD1,.,TGTGCCAGCAGCCCCGCAGGGGGAGACACTACATTCCACTTT,CASSPAGGDTTFHF
TRBJ1-1,TRBV27,.,.,TGTGCCAGCAGTTTATCGCCCAGGGCGGACACTGAAGCTTTCTTT,CASSLSPRADTEAFF
TRBJ2-7,TRBV7-9,.,.,TGTGCCAGCAGGGATACTACCGGGACTTTTGACTTCGAGCAGTACTTC,CASRDTTGTFDFEQYF
TRBJ2-1,TRBV29-1,.,few,TGCAGCGTCTCCCGGTCAGGTGAGCAGTTCTTC,CSVSRSGEQFF
TRBJ1-2,TRBV2,.,.,TGTGCCAGCAGCGCCGCCGGGGGGCGGGGGGGCTACACCTTC,CASSAAGGRGGYTF
TRBJ1-4,TRBV25-1,.,once,TGTGCCAGCAGTGAATACGGACGACAAAATGAAAAACTGTTTTTT,CASSEYGRQNEKLFF
TRBJ1-2,TRBV7-6,.,.,TGTGCCAGCAGCCCCCAGGGGAACTATGGCTACACCTTC,CASSPQGNYGYTF
TRBJ1-1,TRBV5-6,.,.,TGTGCCAGCAGCGACGCCCGGGCAGGGAACACTGAAGCTTTCTTT,CASSDARAGNTEAFF
TRBJ2-7,TRBV11-1,.,.,TGTGCCAGCAGCTTCTCGGGACCGGGCGTCGGCGAGCAGTACTTC,CASSFSGPGVGEQYF
TRBJ1-1,TRBV24-1,.,.,TGTGCCACCAGTGATACGGGACACTTGAACACTGAAGCTTTCTTT,CATSDTGHLNTEAFF
TRBJ2-5,TRBV12-3/TRBV12-4,.,.,TGTGCCAGCAGTCCCCGGGTACAAGAGACCCAGTACTTC,CASSPRVQETQYF
TRBJ1-2,TRBV7-8,.,.,TGTGCCAGCAGCTCCCGATTGGACTATGGCTACACCTTC,CASSSRLDYGYTF
TRBJ1-5,TRBV27,TRBD1,.,TGTGCCAGCAGTTCCTACGGGACAGGGGGCTATCAGCCCCAGCATTTT,CASSSYGTGGYQPQHF
TRBJ2-4,TRBV18,.,.,TGTGCCAGCTCACCATCAGGACTCCAAAACATTCAGTACTTC,CASSPSGLQNIQYF
TRBJ1-2,TRBV18,TRBD1,once,TGTGCCAGCTCACCAGACTATCGCACAGGGGGCGGCGGCTACACCTTC,CASSPDYRTGGGGYTF
TRBJ1-5,TRBV10-3,.,.,TGTGCCATCAGTGAAGCAGGGGAGGGCTTTTACAATCAGCCCCAGCATTTT,CAISEAGEGFYNQPQHF
TRBJ2-1,TRBV27,.,.,TGTGCCAGCAGTCCCGCGACCCTTATAGGAAGTCGGTCCTACAATGAGCAGTTCTTC,CASSPATLIGSRSYNEQFF
TRBJ2-7,TRBV6-2/TRBV6-3,TRBD1,.,TGTGCCAGCAGTTACTCGGACAGGATTTTCTACGAGCAGTACTTC,CASSYSDRIFYEQYF
TRBJ1-3,TRBV9,TRBD1,.,TGTGCCAGCAGCGTAGGGTTAACAGGGGGCGCCTCTGGAAACACCATATATTTT,CASSVGLTGGASGNTIYF
TRBJ1-2,TRBV12-3/TRBV12-4,.,few,TGTGCCAGCAGTTTGATTGATGGCTACACCTTC,CASSLIDGYTF
TRBJ2-7,TRBV5-1,TRBD1,.,TGCGCCAGCAGCTCGACAGGGGTTAACTACGAGCAGTACTTC,CASSSTGVNYEQYF
TRBJ2-1,TRBV11-2,.,.,TGTGCCAGCAGCTTAGCGCTGGCGAGGAGCGGGTTCTTC,CASSLALARSGFF
TRBJ2-7,TRBV6-5,.,.,TGTGCCAGCGGCCGCGGTGAGGCACTCTACGAGCAGTACTTC,CASGRGEALYEQYF
TRBJ2-7,TRBV21-1,.,.,TGTGCCAGCAGCAAAGCCCGGACTCCTAGCTCCTACGAGCAGTACTTC,CASSKARTPSSYEQYF
TRBJ2-7,TRBV7-9,.,.,TGTGCCAGCAGCTTAGTGGAGGGTAATGACGAGCAGTACTTC,CASSLVEGNDEQYF
TRBJ2-5,TRBV29-1,TRBD1,few,TGCAGCGTTGACCAGACAGGGGTGGTAGAGACCCAGTACTTC,CSVDQTGVVETQYF
TRBJ2-7,TRBV5-1,TRBD1,.,TGCGCCAGCAGCCTAAACCCCGGGACAGGGGTCTACGAGCAGTACTTC,CASSLNPGTGVYEQYF
TRBJ2-7,TRBV19,TRBD2,.,TGTGCCAGTAGTATAGGAGGCCCAGCGGGAGGTCCCTACGAGCAGTACTTC,CASSIGGPAGGPYEQYF